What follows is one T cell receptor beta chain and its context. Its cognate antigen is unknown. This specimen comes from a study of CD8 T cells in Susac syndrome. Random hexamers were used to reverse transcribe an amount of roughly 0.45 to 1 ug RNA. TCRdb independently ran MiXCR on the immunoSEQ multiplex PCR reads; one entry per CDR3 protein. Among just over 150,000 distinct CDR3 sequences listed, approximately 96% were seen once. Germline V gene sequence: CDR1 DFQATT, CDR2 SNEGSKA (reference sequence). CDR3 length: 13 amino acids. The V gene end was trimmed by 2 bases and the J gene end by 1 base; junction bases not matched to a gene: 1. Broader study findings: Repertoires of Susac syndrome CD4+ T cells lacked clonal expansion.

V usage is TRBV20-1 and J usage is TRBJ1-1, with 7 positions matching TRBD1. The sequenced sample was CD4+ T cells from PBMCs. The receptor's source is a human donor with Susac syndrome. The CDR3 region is CSARRDRNTEAFF. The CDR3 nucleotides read TGCAGTGCTAGAAGGGACAGGAACACTGAAGCTTTCTTT.